This T cell receptor (beta chain) stems from a study of cytomegalovirus exposure and HLA in healthy donors. Amplification used 60 Vbeta primers and 13 Jbeta primers. Measured with immunoSEQ multiplex PCR; TCRdb has only the in-frame clones, and not every one. The sample lists approximately 100,000 clones; less than 80% were seen once. The CDR3 consists of 14 residues. Germline CDR1 and CDR2: LNHDA and SQIVND (reference sequence). V lost 9 bases and J 10 bases, leaving 22 bases between the germline ends. The receptor was derived from a man aged 40-50 years in good health and CMV-seronegative. Sequencing was performed on PBMCs. V is TRBV19 and J is TRBJ2-1; D is possibly TRBD2 (5 bases). CDR3 DNA: TGTGCCAGCGCGGAGGACCCCGGTCGGATCGAGCAGTTCTTC. Encoded protein: CASAEDPGRIEQFF. Combining the CDR3 with reference TRBV19 and TRBJ2-1 gives the whole variable domain DGGITQSPKYLFRKEGQNVTLSCEQNLNHDAMYWYRQDPGQGLRLIYYSQIVNDFQKGDIAEGYSVSREKKESFPLTVTSAQKNPTAFYLCASAEDPGRIEQFFGPGTRLTVL.